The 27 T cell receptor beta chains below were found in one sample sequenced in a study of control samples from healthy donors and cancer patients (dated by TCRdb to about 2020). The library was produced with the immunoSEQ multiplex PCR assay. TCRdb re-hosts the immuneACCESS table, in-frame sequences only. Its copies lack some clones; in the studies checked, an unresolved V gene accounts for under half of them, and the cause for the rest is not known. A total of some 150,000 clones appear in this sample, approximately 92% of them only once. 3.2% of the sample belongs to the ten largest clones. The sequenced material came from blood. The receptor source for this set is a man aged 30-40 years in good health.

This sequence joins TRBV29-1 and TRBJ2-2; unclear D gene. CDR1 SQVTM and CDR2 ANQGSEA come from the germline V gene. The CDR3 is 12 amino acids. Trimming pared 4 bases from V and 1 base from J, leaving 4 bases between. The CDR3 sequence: CSVVQNTGELFF. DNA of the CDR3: TGCAGCGTTGTTCAGAACACCGGGGAGCTGTTTTTT.

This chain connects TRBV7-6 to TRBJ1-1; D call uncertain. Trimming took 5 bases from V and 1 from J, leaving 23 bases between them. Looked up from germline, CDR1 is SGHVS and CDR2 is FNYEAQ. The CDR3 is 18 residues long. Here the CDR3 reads CASSDRDLSLGRNTEAFF. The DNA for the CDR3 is TGTGCCAGCAGCGACCGGGATCTAAGCCTTGGAAGGAACACTGAAGCTTTCTTT.

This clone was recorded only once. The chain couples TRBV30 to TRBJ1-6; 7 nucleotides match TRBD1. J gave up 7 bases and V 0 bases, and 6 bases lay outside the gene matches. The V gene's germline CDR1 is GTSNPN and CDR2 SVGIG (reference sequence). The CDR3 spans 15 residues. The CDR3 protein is CAWSVQGTVNSPLHF. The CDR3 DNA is TGTGCCTGGAGTGTTCAGGGGACAGTGAATTCACCCCTCCACTTT.

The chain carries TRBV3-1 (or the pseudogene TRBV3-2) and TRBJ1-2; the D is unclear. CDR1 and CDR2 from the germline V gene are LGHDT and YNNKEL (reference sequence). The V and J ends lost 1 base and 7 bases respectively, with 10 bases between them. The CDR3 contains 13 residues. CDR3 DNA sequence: TGTGCCAGCAGCCAAGTGGGATCCTCTGGCTACACCTTC. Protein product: CASSQVGSSGYTF.

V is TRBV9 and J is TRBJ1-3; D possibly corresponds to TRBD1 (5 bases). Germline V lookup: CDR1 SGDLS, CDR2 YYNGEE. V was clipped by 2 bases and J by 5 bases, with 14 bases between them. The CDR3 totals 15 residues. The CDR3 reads CASSVGGLPRNTIYF. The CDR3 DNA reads TGTGCCAGCAGCGTGGGGGGACTCCCTCGAAACACCATATATTTT.

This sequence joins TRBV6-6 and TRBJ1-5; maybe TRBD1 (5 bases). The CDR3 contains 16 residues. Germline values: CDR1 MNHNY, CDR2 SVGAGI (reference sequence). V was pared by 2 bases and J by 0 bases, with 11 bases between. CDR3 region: CASSYGTDYSNQPQHF. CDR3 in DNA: TGTGCCAGCAGTTACGGGACGGATTATAGCAATCAGCCCCAGCATTTT.

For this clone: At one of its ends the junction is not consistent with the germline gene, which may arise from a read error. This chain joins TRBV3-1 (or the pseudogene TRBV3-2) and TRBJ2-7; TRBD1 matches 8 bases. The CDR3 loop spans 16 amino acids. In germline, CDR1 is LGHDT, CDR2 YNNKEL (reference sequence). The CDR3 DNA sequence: TGTGCCAGCAGCCCCGAGGGGACAGGAGCACCGTACGGGCAGTACTTC. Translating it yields CASSPEGTGAPYGQYF.

The CDR3: CASSLQGQRAFF. The CDR3 DNA reads TGTGCCAGCAGTCTACAGGGTCAGAGGGCTTTCTTT. The chain joins TRBV12-3 or TRBV12-4 to TRBJ1-1; maybe TRBD1 (6 bases). There are 12 residues in the CDR3. The V end was cut by 5 bases, the J end by 11 bases, with 15 bases between.

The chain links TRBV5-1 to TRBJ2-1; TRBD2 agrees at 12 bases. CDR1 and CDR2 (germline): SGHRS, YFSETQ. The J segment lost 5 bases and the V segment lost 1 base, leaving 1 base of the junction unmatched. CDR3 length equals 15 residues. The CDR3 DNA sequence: TGCGCCAGCAGCTTGACTAGCGGGGGGAACAATGAGCAGTTCTTC. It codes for CASSLTSGGNNEQFF.

The DNA for the CDR3 is TGTGCCAGCAGCGTAGGAGGAATAACCTACGAGCAGTACTTC. Protein: CASSVGGITYEQYF. The chain has TRBV9 and TRBJ2-7; D unresolved. Germline CDR1 SGDLS, CDR2 YYNGEE. The CDR3 sequence is 14 residues long. The V gene lost 0 bases and the J gene lost 2 bases, with 9 bases spanning the gap. Together with reference TRBV9 and TRBJ2-7, the CDR3 gives the full variable domain: DSGVTQTPKHLITATGQRVTLRCSPRSGDLSVYWYQQSLDQGLQFLIQYYNGEERAKGNILERFSAQQFPDLHSELNLSSLELGDSALYFCASSVGGITYEQYFGPGTRLTVT.

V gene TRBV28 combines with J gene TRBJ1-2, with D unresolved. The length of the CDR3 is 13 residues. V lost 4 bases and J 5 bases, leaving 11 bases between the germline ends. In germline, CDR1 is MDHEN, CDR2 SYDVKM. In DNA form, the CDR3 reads TGTGCCAGCAGTTCGCGGACCCATTATGGCTACACCTTC. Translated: CASSSRTHYGYTF.

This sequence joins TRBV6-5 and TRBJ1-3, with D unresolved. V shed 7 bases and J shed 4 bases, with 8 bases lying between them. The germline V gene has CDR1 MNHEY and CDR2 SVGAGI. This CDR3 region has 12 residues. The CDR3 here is CASNDPGNTIYF. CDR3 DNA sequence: TGTGCCAGCAACGATCCAGGAAACACCATATATTTT.

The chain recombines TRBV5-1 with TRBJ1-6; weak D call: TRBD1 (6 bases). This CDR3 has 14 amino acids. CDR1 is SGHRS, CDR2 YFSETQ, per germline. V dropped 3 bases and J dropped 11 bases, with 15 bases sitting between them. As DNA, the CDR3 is TGCGCCAGCAGCTCATCCGGACAGACGGCACCCCTCCACTTT. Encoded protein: CASSSSGQTAPLHF.

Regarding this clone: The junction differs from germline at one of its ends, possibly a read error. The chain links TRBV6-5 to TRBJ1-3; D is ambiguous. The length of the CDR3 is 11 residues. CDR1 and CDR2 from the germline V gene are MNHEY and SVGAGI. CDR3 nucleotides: TGCTTCGGGAGCTCTGGAAACACCATATATTTT. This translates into CFGSSGNTIYF.

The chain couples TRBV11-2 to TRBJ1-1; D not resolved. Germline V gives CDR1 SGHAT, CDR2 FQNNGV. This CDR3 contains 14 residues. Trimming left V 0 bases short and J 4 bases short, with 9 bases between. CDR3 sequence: CASSLDHVGTEAFF. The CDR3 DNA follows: TGTGCCAGCAGCTTAGACCATGTGGGCACTGAAGCTTTCTTT.

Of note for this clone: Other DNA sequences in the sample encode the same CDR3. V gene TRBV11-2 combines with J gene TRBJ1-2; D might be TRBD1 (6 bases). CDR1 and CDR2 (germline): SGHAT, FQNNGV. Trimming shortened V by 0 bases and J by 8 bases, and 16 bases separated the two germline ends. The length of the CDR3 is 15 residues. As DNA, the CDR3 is TGTGCCAGCAGCTTAGACCCGGGACACGGCCGAGGCTACACCTTC. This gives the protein CASSLDPGHGRGYTF.

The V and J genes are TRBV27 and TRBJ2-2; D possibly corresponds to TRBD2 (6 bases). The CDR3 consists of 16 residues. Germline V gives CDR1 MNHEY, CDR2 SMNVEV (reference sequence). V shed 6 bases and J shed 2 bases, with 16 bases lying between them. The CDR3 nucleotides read TGTGCCAGCAGATCTAGGGGAGGCTTTAACACCGGGGAGCTGTTTTTT. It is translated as CASRSRGGFNTGELFF.

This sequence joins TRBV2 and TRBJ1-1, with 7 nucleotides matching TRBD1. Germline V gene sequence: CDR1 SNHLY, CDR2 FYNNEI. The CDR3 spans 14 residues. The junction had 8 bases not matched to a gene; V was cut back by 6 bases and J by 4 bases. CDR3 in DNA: TGTGCCAGCAGCATCCAGGGGGGTACCACTGAAGCTTTCTTT. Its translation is CASSIQGGTTEAFF.

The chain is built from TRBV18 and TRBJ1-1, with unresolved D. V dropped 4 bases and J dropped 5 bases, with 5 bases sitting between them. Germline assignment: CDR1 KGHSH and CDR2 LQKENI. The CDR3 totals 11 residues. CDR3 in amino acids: CASSLGTEAFF. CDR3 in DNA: TGTGCCAGCTCACTAGGGACTGAAGCTTTCTTT.

The DNA for the CDR3 is TGCGCCAGCAGCTTGGACGGGACAGCATATGGCTACACCTTC. Translated, it gives CASSLDGTAYGYTF. V and J are TRBV5-1 and TRBJ1-2; 7 nucleotides line up with TRBD1. Losses at the gene ends were 0 bases for V and 5 bases for J; bases not matched to a gene: 4. This CDR3 is 14 amino acids long. The germline V gene has CDR1 SGHRS and CDR2 YFSETQ.

In nucleotides, the CDR3 is TGTGCCAACAAAAGGAGCTCTGGGGCCAACGTCCTGACTTTC. Its translation is CANKRSSGANVLTF. This chain uses TRBV21-1 with TRBJ2-6; whether TRBD2, the table's D call, matches the DNA was not checked. TRBV21-1 is an annotated pseudogene. This CDR3 is built from 14 residues.

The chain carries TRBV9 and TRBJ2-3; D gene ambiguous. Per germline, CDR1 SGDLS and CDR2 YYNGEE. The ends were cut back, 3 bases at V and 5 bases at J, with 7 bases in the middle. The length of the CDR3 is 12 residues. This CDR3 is CASSAQGDTQYF. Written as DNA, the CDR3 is TGTGCCAGCAGCGCCCAAGGAGATACGCAGTATTTT.

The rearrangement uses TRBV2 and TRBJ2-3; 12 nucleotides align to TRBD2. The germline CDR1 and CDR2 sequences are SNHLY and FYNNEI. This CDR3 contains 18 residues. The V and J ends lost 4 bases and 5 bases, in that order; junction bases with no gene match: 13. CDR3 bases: TGTGCCAGCAGTGGGAACCTGCTAGCGGGGGGGCAAGGAGATACGCAGTATTTT. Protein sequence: CASSGNLLAGGQGDTQYF.

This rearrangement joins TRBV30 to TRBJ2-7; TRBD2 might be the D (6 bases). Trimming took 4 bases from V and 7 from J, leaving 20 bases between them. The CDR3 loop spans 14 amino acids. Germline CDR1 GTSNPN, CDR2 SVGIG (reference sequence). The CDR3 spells CAWTTGTPLGEQYF. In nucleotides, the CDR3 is TGTGCCTGGACCACGGGGACTCCCCTTGGGGAGCAGTACTTC.

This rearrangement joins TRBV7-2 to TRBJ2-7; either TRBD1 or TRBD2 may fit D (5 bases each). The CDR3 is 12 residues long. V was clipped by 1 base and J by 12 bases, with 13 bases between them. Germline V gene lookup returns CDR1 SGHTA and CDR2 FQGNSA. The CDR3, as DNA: TGTGCCAGCAGCTTAGTGGGGACCGTTGGGTACTTC. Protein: CASSLVGTVGYF.

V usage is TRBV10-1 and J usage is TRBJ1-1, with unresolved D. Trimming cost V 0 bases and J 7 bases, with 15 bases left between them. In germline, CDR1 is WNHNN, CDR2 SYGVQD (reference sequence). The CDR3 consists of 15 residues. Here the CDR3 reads CASSESPGALNEAFF. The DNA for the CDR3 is TGCGCCAGCAGTGAGTCGCCGGGTGCTCTTAATGAAGCTTTCTTT.

This CDR3 is CASSLGQGPYSNQPQHF. The CDR3 DNA follows: TGTGCCAGCAGCTTGGGACAGGGGCCTTATAGCAATCAGCCCCAGCATTTT. The chain uses TRBV5-6 and TRBJ1-5, with 8 positions matching TRBD1. CDR3 size: 17 residues. The junction had 5 bases not matched to a gene; V was cut back by 0 bases and J by 0 bases. Germline assignment: CDR1 SGHDT and CDR2 YYEEEE.